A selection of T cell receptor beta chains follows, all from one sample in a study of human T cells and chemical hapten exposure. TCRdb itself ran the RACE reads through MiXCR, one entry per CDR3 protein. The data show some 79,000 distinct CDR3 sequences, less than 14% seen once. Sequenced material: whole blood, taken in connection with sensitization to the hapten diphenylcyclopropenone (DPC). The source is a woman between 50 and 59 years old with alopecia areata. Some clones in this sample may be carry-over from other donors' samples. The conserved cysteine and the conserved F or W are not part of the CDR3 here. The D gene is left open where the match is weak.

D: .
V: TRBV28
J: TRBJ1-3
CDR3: ASSPGGTGFAGNTIY

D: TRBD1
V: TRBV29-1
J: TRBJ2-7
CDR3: SVGHTGGEQY

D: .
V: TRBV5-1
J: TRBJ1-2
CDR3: ASSLELPGEGYT

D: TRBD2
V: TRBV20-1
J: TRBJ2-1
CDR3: SARDDRKRGTINEQF

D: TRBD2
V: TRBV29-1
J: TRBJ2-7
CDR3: SSAGGGEQY

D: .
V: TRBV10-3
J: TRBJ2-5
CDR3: AISESQRAQETQY

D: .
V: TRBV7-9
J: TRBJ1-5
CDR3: ASSLEGAQH

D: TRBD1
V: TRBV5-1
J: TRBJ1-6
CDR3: ASSPQGDRDSPLH

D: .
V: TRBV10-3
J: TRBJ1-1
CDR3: AISESSRERAF

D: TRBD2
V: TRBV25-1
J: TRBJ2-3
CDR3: ASSARRGLAEHTDTQY

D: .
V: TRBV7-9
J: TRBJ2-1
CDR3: ASSLAAGSYNEQF

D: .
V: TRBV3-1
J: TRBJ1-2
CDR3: ASSQGQGIGYT

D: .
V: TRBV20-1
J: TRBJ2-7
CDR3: SAKERTEQY

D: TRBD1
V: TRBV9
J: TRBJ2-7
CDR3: ASSVEGTGLREQY

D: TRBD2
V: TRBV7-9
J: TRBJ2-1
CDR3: ASSLDFGTSGWSSYNEQF

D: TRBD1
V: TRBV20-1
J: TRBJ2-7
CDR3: SARVTEGARDEQY

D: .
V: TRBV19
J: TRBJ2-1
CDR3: ASGPPSRYNEQF

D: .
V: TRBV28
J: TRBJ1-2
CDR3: ASSLEVYGYT

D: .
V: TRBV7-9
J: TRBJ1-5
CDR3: ASSLEGWRSNQPQH

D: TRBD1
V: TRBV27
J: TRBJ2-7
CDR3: ASRTGGVNNEQY

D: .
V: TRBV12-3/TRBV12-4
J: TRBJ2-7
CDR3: ASSKGYEQY

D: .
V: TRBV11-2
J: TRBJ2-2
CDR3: ASSLGVTGELF

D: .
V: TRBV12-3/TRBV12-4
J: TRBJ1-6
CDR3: ASSTSSPYGSPLH

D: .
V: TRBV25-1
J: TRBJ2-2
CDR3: ASSDPGPNTGELF

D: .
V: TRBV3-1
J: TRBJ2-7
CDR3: ASSQKGTYEQY

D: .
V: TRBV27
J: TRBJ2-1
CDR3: ASSLADSAYNEQF

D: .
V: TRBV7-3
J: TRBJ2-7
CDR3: ASSLRAESSYEQY

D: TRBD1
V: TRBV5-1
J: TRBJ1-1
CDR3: ASSLDRGRTTEAF

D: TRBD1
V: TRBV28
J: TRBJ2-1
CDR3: ASSFRGTGYNEQF

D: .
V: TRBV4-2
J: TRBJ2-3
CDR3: ASSQGGLDTQY

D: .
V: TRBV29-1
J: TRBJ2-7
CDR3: SVKKELRYEQY

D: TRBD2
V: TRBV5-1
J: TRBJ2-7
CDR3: ASSLISGGSSYEQY

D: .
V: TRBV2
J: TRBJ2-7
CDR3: ASSEVRGGTYEQY

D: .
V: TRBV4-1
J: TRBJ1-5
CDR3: ASSQVRGDNQPQH

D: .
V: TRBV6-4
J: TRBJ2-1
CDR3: ASSRGPHNEQF

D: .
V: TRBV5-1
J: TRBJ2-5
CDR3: ASSFQAREETQY

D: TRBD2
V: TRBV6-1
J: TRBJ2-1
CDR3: ASSDKTSGANEQF

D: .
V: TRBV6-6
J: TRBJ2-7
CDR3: ASSYSLGISY

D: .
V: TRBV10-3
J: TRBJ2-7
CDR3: AISEPNSYEQY

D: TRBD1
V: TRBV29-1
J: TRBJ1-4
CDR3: SVPSDRGGGKLF

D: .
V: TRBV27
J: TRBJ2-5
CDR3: ASKRRAKETQY

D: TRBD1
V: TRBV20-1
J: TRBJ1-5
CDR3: SARHQGAGQPQH

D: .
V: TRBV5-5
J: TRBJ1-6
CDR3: ASSFYVRNSPLH

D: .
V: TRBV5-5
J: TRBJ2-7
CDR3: ASTQGGAATYEQY

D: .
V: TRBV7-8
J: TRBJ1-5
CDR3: ASSSTPVYQPQH